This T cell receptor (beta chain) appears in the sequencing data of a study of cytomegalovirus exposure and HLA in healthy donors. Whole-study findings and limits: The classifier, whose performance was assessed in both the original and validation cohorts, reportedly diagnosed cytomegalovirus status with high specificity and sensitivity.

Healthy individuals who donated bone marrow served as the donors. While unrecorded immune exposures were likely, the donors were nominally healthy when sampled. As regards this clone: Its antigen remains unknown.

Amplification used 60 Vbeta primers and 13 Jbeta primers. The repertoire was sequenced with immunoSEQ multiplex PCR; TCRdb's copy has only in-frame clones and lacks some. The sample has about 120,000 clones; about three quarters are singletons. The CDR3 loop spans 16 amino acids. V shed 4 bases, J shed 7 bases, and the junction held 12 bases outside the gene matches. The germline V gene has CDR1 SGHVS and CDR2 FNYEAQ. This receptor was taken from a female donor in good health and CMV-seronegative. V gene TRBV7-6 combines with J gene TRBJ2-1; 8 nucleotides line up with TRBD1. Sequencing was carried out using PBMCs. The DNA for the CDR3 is TGTGCCAGCAGCTACGCCCCCCCGGACAGGGAGAATGAGCAGTTCTTC. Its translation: CASSYAPPDRENEQFF.